In its sample, the clone carrying this T cell receptor (beta chain) was seen many times. Time point here: newly diagnosed GD, antithyroid drugs for less than 3 months. The TCR library was made from RNA that had been extracted from PBMCs in TRIzol. Patient provenance is recorded as an endocrinology department in Xi'an, China. The sample originates from a study of regulatory T cells in long-lasting Graves disease. CDR1 MNHEY and CDR2 SMNVEV come from the germline V gene (reference sequence). There are 14 residues in the CDR3. V lost 2 bases, J lost 7 bases, and 11 bases lay in between. Sequencing libraries for TCR beta were prepared with iRepertoire HTBI primers and Arm-PCR of CDR3 regions. Each CDR3 protein gets one entry after TCRdb re-called the multiplex PCR reads with MiXCR. The table shows about 420,000 distinct CDR3 sequences, with roughly 15% occurring only once. The sample was also reused in another study, on T cells in Graves' hyperthyroidism and ophthalmopathy. That work adds: Any patient presenting with uncontrolled infection, other autoimmune disease, pregnancy or lactation was left out. Using the HTBI primer set, a first-round RT-PCR was run on the TCR CDR3.

This clonotype was obtained from a woman in her late teens or twenties with Graves disease. The rearrangement uses TRBV27 and TRBJ2-2, with D unclear. The starting material was peripheral blood mononuclear cells (PBMCs), obtained at new diagnosis, from a patient treated with antithyroid drugs. The CDR3 DNA reads as TGTGCCAGCAGTTTAGATTCGAGAGGCGGGGAGCTGTTTTTT. It translates to CASSLDSRGGELFF.